Listed here are 4 T cell receptor beta chains from one sample, sequenced in a study of beta chain features in type 1 diabetes. Study-level points and caveats: When Type 1 diabetes patients were examined, their TCRB CDR3s proved moderately but significantly shorter in all four CD4+ subsets.

Isolated RNA was reverse transcribed in full, so expressed TCRB transcripts were sequenced. Profiled with immunoSEQ multiplex PCR; TCRdb holds only in-frame clones, not every one. The repertoire consists of about 370,000 clones, with 9.5% to 10% occurring once and the leading ten covering approximately 0.6%. Their antigens are not known. Sequences were obtained from central memory CD4+ T cells from blood. Receptors originate from a man aged 25-40 years with type 1 diabetes.

A word on this clone: This specimen includes other DNA sequences encoding the same CDR3. The chain is built from TRBV27 and TRBJ1-2; D is unresolved. The CDR3 spans 13 residues. Looked up from germline, CDR1 is MNHEY and CDR2 is SMNVEV (reference sequence). Trimming pared 6 bases from V and 3 bases from J, leaving 11 bases between. The CDR3 region has the DNA TGTGCCAGCAGGCCCGGCCCTTACTATGGCTACACCTTC. Protein sequence: CASRPGPYYGYTF.

This clone was seen more than once but under ten times. The gene calls are TRBV18 and TRBJ2-3; no definite D call. Trimming cost V 3 bases and J 2 bases, with 12 bases left between them. The germline gives CDR1 KGHSH, CDR2 LQKENI. CDR3 length equals 15 residues. The CDR3 nucleotides are TGTGCCAGCTCACCCCGAATGTGGGCCACAGATACGCAGTATTTT. This encodes CASSPRMWATDTQYF.

The rearrangement joins TRBV28 to TRBJ1-1; D is unresolved. The CDR3 runs 15 residues. CDR1 is MDHEN and CDR2 is SYDVKM in the germline V gene. Trimming took off 3 bases at V and 0 bases at J, with 11 bases between the two ends. The DNA for the CDR3 is TGTGCCAGCAGTTTGGCCGGGTCCCTGAACACTGAAGCTTTCTTT. It is translated as CASSLAGSLNTEAFF.

This clone was counted a few times. Additional DNA sequences in this sample encode the identical CDR3. The chain couples TRBV5-1 to TRBJ1-1; TRBD1 matches 7 bases. There are 15 residues in the CDR3. The junction had 5 bases not matched to a gene; V was cut back by 2 bases and J by 1 base. The V gene's germline CDR1 is SGHRS and CDR2 YFSETQ. This chain's CDR3 is CASSLGTVRNTEAFF. Here the CDR3 DNA reads TGCGCCAGCAGCTTAGGGACAGTAAGGAACACTGAAGCTTTCTTT. Looking up the rest from reference TRBV5-1 and TRBJ1-1 gives the full variable domain: KAGVTQTPRYLIKTRGQQVTLSCSPISGHRSVSWYQQTPGQGLQFLFEYFSETQRNKGNFPGRFSGRQFSNSRSEMNVSTLELGDSALYLCASSLGTVRNTEAFFGQGTRLTVV.